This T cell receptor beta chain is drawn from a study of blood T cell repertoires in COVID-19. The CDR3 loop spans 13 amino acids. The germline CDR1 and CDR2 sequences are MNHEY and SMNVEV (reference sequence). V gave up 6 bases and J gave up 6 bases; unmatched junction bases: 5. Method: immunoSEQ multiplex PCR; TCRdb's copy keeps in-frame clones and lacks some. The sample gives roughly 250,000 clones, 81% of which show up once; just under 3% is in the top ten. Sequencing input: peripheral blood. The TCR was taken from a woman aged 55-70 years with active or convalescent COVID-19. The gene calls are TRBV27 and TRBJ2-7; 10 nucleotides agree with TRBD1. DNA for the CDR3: TGTGCCAGCAGCGGGACAGGGGTAGGCGAGCAGTACTTC. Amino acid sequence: CASSGTGVGEQYF.